This entry features one TCR beta chain sequence. Original data processing: For nucleated cells, counts were estimated from reference gene primer amplification. Assay used: immunoSEQ multiplex PCR; TCRdb lists only in-frame clones, some missing. The V and J calls and the clone size are those of that table, but D and trimming were determined from the DNA. The sample includes approximately 200,000 clones, 86% of them seen just once. After removal of 8 bases from V and 0 bases from J, the junction contained 6 bases not matched to a gene. Per germline, CDR1 MNHEY and CDR2 SVGAGI. CDR3 length: 15 amino acids. The data are from a study of blood T cell repertoires in COVID-19. Whole-study context: The cDNA or gDNA used as material had been derived from T cells, B-cell-depleted T cells, or PBMCs.

Sequenced input: peripheral blood. The TCR comes from a man between 50 and 59 years old with acute or convalescent COVID-19. The V gene is TRBV6-5, the J gene TRBJ2-1, with 8 bases matching TRBD2. In nucleotides, the CDR3 is TGTGCCAGCCTTCAGCGGGGGACCTCCTACAATGAGCAGTTCTTC. Encoded protein: CASLQRGTSYNEQFF.